This section outlines one TCR beta chain sequence together with its context. The antigen remains undetermined. Trimming shortened V by 5 bases and J by 1 base, and 20 bases separated the two germline ends. This CDR3 contains 17 residues. The V gene's germline CDR1 is SGHVS and CDR2 FQNEAQ. Patients picked for sequencing had shown CD8+CD57+ cell expansion detected by flow cytometry. The sample originates from a study of CD8+CD57+ T cells in acquired aplastic anemia. Overall study results and limits: Some 28 sequences, all CD8+ CDR3, were shared between patients and controls.

The template used for profiling TCR beta VDJ and CDR3 was genomic DNA. TCRdb independently ran MiXCR on the reads; one entry per CDR3 protein. The repertoire holds some 140,000 distinct CDR3 sequences, with about 54% as singletons. This sequence originates from a human donor with aplastic anemia. The sample comprised sorted CD4+, CD8+, or CD8+CD57+ T cells (not recorded which) from PBMCs. The chain employs TRBV7-8 and TRBJ2-5, with D possibly being TRBD2 (6 bases). CDR3 amino acids: CASSPINRGKFQETQYF. The DNA for the CDR3 is TGTGCCAGCAGCCCTATTAATCGGGGGAAGTTCCAAGAGACCCAGTACTTC.